Each of the 4 T cell receptor beta chains below was sequenced from the same sample in a study of Graves' ophthalmopathy and Graves' hyperthyroidism. CDR3 regions of TCR beta were amplified from RNA transcripts. First-round RT-PCR with HTBI primers preceded a second-round multiplex PCR. TCRdb fed the multiplex PCR reads into MiXCR, producing one record per CDR3 protein. The top ten clones hold 11% of a sample with around 1,000,000 distinct CDR3 sequences, approximately 35% of them seen once. The sequenced material came from peripheral blood or thyroid tissue (not recorded which). The source of these receptors is an adult man with Graves' hyperthyroidism.

This clonotype occurred many times. V usage is TRBV13 and J usage is TRBJ1-1; 12 nucleotides align to TRBD1. The ends lost 5 bases at V and 3 bases at J; junction bases unmatched: 4. The CDR3 spans 15 residues. Germline V lookup: CDR1 PRHDT, CDR2 FYEKMQ (reference sequence). The CDR3 DNA is TGTGCCAGCAGCCGGGACAGGGGGCAGGACACTGAAGCTTTCTTT. Protein product: CASSRDRGQDTEAFF. Drawing the rest from reference TRBV13 and TRBJ1-1, the complete variable domain is AAGVIQSPRHLIKEKRETATLKCYPIPRHDTVYWYQQGPGQDPQFLISFYEKMQSDKGSIPDRFSAQQFSDYHSELNMSSLELGDSALYFCASSRDRGQDTEAFFGQGTRLTVV.

The DNA of the CDR3 is TGTGCCAGCAAGGTGGCAGGGAAGCCTGAAACCGGGGAGCTGTTTTTT. It is translated as CASKVAGKPETGELFF. The chain combines TRBV7-9 with TRBJ2-2, with a weak D call TRBD1 (5 bases). The CDR3 contains 16 residues. The ends were cut back, 7 bases at V and 5 bases at J, with 20 bases in the middle. Germline V lookup: CDR1 SEHNR, CDR2 FQNEAQ (reference sequence).

This clonotype has at least ten counts. The J gene is TRBJ2-6, the V gene TRBV2; D is ambiguous. The CDR3 is 19 residues long. Per germline, CDR1 SNHLY and CDR2 FYNNEI. V lost 1 base to trimming and J lost 0 bases, with 16 bases between them. CDR3 DNA: TGTGCCAGCAGTGAAGATAGGCATACCACCCTCTCTGGGGCCAACGTCCTGACTTTC. Amino acid sequence: CASSEDRHTTLSGANVLTF.

V and J are TRBV25-1 and TRBJ2-5, with unresolved D. Trimming took off 8 bases at V and 0 bases at J, with 16 bases between the two ends. Germline V gene sequence: CDR1 MGHDK, CDR2 SYGVNS. The CDR3 extends over 15 amino acids. The CDR3 region has the DNA TGTGCCAGCTCACCAATCGGCCGGAACCAAGAGACCCAGTACTTC. Encoded protein: CASSPIGRNQETQYF.